Listed here are 24 T cell receptor beta chains from one sample, sequenced in a study of T cells in Graves' hyperthyroidism and ophthalmopathy. RNA transcripts gave rise to amplified TCR beta CDR3 regions. The TCR CDR3 was amplified in a first-round RT-PCR using the HTBI primer set. TCRdb re-analysed the multiplex PCR reads in MiXCR, keeping a single row per CDR3 protein. This sample has hundreds of thousands of distinct CDR3 sequences; 35% to 55% occur once, and the top ten carry roughly 8.2%. Material: peripheral blood or thyroid tissue (not recorded which). These receptors came from a woman aged 18-29 years with Graves' hyperthyroidism.

The chain couples TRBV10-3 to TRBJ1-4; no firm D call. CDR1 is ENHRY, CDR2 SYGVKD, per germline. The V and J ends lost 2 bases and 8 bases respectively, with 9 bases between them. The CDR3 contains 13 residues. The CDR3 DNA follows: TGTGCCATCAGTGAGGTCCTGGGCGAAAAACTGTTTTTT. Its translation is CAISEVLGEKLFF.

This clonotype was observed a few times. Here the CDR3 reads CASRDRGKLFF. Here the CDR3 DNA reads TGTGCCAGCAGGGATCGCGGGAAACTGTTTTTT. The chain joins TRBV2 to TRBJ1-4, with D hard to call. The CDR3 is made up of 11 amino acids. V was shortened by 6 bases and J by 11 bases, with 10 bases between the two germline ends. From germline, CDR1 is SNHLY and CDR2 FYNNEI.

At least ten counts were recorded for this clonotype. The chain couples TRBV2 to TRBJ1-6; maybe TRBD1 (5 bases). The ends were cut back, 3 bases at V and 8 bases at J, with 8 bases in the middle. The CDR3 spans 13 residues. CDR1 SNHLY and CDR2 FYNNEI come from the germline V gene. The CDR3 coding sequence is TGTGCCAGCAGTGAGCTCAGGGATTCACCCCTCCACTTT. This gives the protein CASSELRDSPLHF.

This clonotype came up many times. V gene TRBV24-1 combines with J gene TRBJ1-2; 7 bases agree with TRBD1. The CDR3 extends over 14 amino acids. In germline, CDR1 is KGHDR, CDR2 SFDVKD. The J segment lost 4 bases and the V segment lost 2 bases, leaving 3 bases of the junction unmatched. CDR3 nucleotides: TGTGCCACCAGTGATTCGACAGGGCGCTATGGCTACACCTTC. It translates to CATSDSTGRYGYTF.

CDR3 in amino acids: CSVGGGVAQPQHF. CDR3 coding DNA: TGCAGCGTTGGGGGAGGGGTTGCTCAGCCCCAGCATTTT. The V gene is TRBV29-1, the J gene TRBJ1-5; D is perhaps TRBD1 (5 bases). CDR1 SQVTM and CDR2 ANQGSEA come from the germline V gene. Trimming pared 4 bases from V and 6 bases from J, leaving 13 bases between. The CDR3 spans 13 residues.

This clonotype was seen just once. A clone one base away is much larger, so this may be a read error. This CDR3 fails to terminate in the conserved phenylalanine or tryptophan, so it likely reflects a read error. CDR3 protein: CATVDRVRQETQYL. DNA of the CDR3: TGTGCCACCGTAGACAGGGTTCGACAAGAGACCCAGTACCTC. The chain couples TRBV10-3 to TRBJ2-5, with 7 nucleotides matching TRBD1. The germline gives CDR1 ENHRY, CDR2 SYGVKD. The CDR3 runs 14 residues. Trimming took 10 bases from V and 2 from J; bases not matched to a gene: 10.

The chain recombines TRBV29-1 with TRBJ2-7; 15 bases match TRBD2. Trimming cost V 4 bases and J 1 base; bases outside gene matches: 8. CDR1 is SQVTM, CDR2 ANQGSEA, per germline. This CDR3 comprises 17 residues. CDR3: CSVGGLAGGPKSYEQYF. The CDR3 DNA follows: TGCAGCGTTGGTGGACTAGCGGGAGGGCCGAAGTCCTACGAGCAGTACTTC.

Here the CDR3 DNA reads TGTGCCAGTAGTACAGGGAGCCAAGAGACCCAGTACTTC. Translating it yields CASSTGSQETQYF. The chain joins TRBV19 to TRBJ2-5, with D possibly being TRBD1 or TRBD2 (5 bases each). The germline V and J ends were trimmed by 4 bases and 1 base, with 7 bases remaining between them. There are 13 residues in the CDR3. Germline V gene sequence: CDR1 LNHDA, CDR2 SQIVND (reference sequence).

This clonotype has ten or more counts. The chain uses TRBV29-1 and TRBJ2-7; D perhaps matches TRBD1 (5 bases). The CDR3 is made up of 15 amino acids. Germline assignment: CDR1 SQVTM and CDR2 ANQGSEA. Trimming removed 3 bases from V and 2 bases from J, with 17 bases in between. The CDR3: CSVEIPRGMAYEQYF. CDR3 bases: TGCAGCGTTGAGATCCCTAGGGGTATGGCCTACGAGCAGTACTTC.

In its sample, this clonotype was seen many times. The V call is TRBV20-1, the J call TRBJ1-5; D uncertain. The CDR3 consists of 13 residues. Germline CDR1 reads DFQATT; CDR2 reads SNEGSKA (reference sequence). The ends were cut back, 1 base at V and 5 bases at J, with 9 bases in the middle. CDR3 in DNA: TGCAGTGCTAGAGGGGAAGGAGATCAGCCCCAGCATTTT. It yields the protein CSARGEGDQPQHF.

With regard to this clonotype: This may be a read error: a much more frequent sequence differs by one nucleotide. J is TRBJ2-5 and V is TRBV29-1; unclear D gene. The V and J ends lost 7 bases and 2 bases respectively, with 5 bases between them. This CDR3 spans 10 amino acids. Germline CDR1 reads SQVTM; CDR2 reads ANQGSEA. The CDR3 region has the DNA TGCAGCGACCAACAAGAGACCCAGTACTTC. Amino acids: CSDQQETQYF.

The rearrangement uses TRBV10-3 and TRBJ1-5, with a tentative D call TRBD1 (5 bases). Germline values: CDR1 ENHRY, CDR2 SYGVKD. Trimming stripped 10 bases from V and 0 bases from J, with 7 bases between. This CDR3 has 12 amino acids. CDR3 amino acids: CATGTSNQPQHF. The CDR3 DNA follows: TGTGCCACCGGGACTAGCAATCAGCCCCAGCATTTT.

The rearrangement links TRBV9 to TRBJ2-5, with 9 bases that match TRBD1. This CDR3 region has 16 residues. V was clipped by 2 bases and J by 0 bases; unmatched bases: 5. Germline assignment: CDR1 SGDLS and CDR2 YYNGEE. For the CDR3, the DNA is TGTGCCAGCAGCGTCGGGACAGGGACTTACCAAGAGACCCAGTACTTC. It codes for CASSVGTGTYQETQYF. The full variable domain, in which reference TRBV9 and TRBJ2-5 provide the parts outside the CDR3, is DSGVTQTPKHLITATGQRVTLRCSPRSGDLSVYWYQQSLDQGLQFLIQYYNGEERAKGNILERFSAQQFPDLHSELNLSSLELGDSALYFCASSVGTGTYQETQYFGPGTRLLVL.

This clonotype was seen a handful of times. This chain connects TRBV2 to TRBJ2-7; D remains ambiguous. The germline gives CDR1 SNHLY, CDR2 FYNNEI. Trimming stripped 1 base from V and 0 bases from J, with 7 bases between. The CDR3 is made up of 14 amino acids. The CDR3 sequence is CASSEVTSSYEQYF. CDR3 bases: TGTGCCAGCAGTGAAGTAACGTCCTCCTACGAGCAGTACTTC.

This clonotype was seen at least ten times. This CDR3 is CASSYLQSGVPQPQHF. The CDR3 coding sequence is TGTGCCAGTAGTTACCTTCAATCGGGGGTTCCTCAGCCCCAGCATTTT. The chain carries TRBV19 and TRBJ1-5; D is possibly TRBD1 (5 bases). V dropped 5 bases and J dropped 6 bases, with 20 bases sitting between them. The germline V gene has CDR1 LNHDA and CDR2 SQIVND (reference sequence). The CDR3 spans 16 residues.

The CDR3 spells CASSLARDTAMGYTIYF. Written as DNA, the CDR3 is TGTGCCAGCAGCTTAGCACGGGACACGGCCATGGGCTACACCATATATTTT. V gene TRBV7-2 combines with J gene TRBJ1-3; weak D call: TRBD1 (6 bases). The CDR3 length is 17 residues. Germline CDR1 is SGHTA and CDR2 is FQGNSA. The ends were cut back, 0 bases at V and 8 bases at J, with 20 bases in the middle.

Worth noting for this clonotype: A clone one base away is much larger, so this may be a read error. J is TRBJ1-4 and V is TRBV29-1; tentatively, D is TRBD1 (5 bases). The CDR3 runs to 14 residues. Germline-derived CDR1 and CDR2 are SQVTM and ANQGSEA. Between the trimmed V and J ends, which lost 6 bases and 5 bases, there was a span of 16 bases. The CDR3 sequence is CSVRGRTSNEKLFF. The CDR3 nucleotides read TGCAGCGTGCGGGGGAGGACAAGCAATGAAAAACTGTTTTTT.

V and J are TRBV7-3 and TRBJ1-3; D not certain. CDR1 and CDR2 from the germline V gene are SGHTA and FQGTGA. The CDR3 loop spans 15 amino acids. With 2 bases removed from V and 0 bases from J, the gap between germline ends came to 8 bases. Here the CDR3 DNA reads TGTGCCAGCAGCTTAGCGGCGATCTCTGGAAACACCATATATTTT. It encodes CASSLAAISGNTIYF.

This clonotype was seen a few times. The germline gene is not matched at one end of the junction; a read error may be the cause. This chain connects TRBV20-1 to TRBJ2-7, with D hard to call. CDR1 is DFQATT, CDR2 SNEGSKA, per germline (reference sequence). CDR3 length: 13 residues. The CDR3 spells CSARGGSSYEQCF. Here the CDR3 DNA reads TGCAGTGCTAGGGGCGGCAGCTCCTACGAGCAGTGCTTC.

The V gene is TRBV19, the J gene TRBJ1-3; the D is unclear. Germline-derived CDR1 and CDR2 are LNHDA and SQIVND (reference sequence). The CDR3 loop spans 18 amino acids. V gave up 7 bases and J gave up 2 bases, with 24 bases separating them. CDR3 region: CASTSLIRGGHTGNTIYF. CDR3 DNA: TGTGCCAGTACTTCCCTCATTCGGGGAGGCCACACTGGAAACACCATATATTTT. Looking up the rest from reference TRBV19 and TRBJ1-3 gives the full variable domain: DGGITQSPKYLFRKEGQNVTLSCEQNLNHDAMYWYRQDPGQGLRLIYYSQIVNDFQKGDIAEGYSVSREKKESFPLTVTSAQKNPTAFYLCASTSLIRGGHTGNTIYFGEGSWLTVV.

The chain uses TRBV6-4 and TRBJ1-1; possible D gene TRBD1, 5 bases. The CDR3 spans 16 residues. With 6 bases removed from V and 1 base from J, the gap between germline ends came to 18 bases. The germline gives CDR1 MRHNA, CDR2 SNTAGT. The CDR3 DNA sequence: TGTGCCAGCAGCCCGATTGCCGACAGCCCGAACACTGAAGCTTTCTTT. Amino acid sequence: CASSPIADSPNTEAFF.

The chain uses TRBV7-6 and TRBJ2-2; 10 nucleotides match TRBD2. The V segment lost 6 bases and the J segment 9 bases; nucleotides outside the gene matches: 7. The CDR3 runs 14 residues. The germline CDR1 and CDR2 sequences are SGHVS and FNYEAQ. The CDR3 bases are TGTGCCAGCAGAGGGCTAGCGGGAGTTAGGGAGCTGTTTTTT. Translation: CASRGLAGVRELFF.

This clonotype was counted only a few times. The rearrangement links TRBV7-9 to TRBJ1-4, with D uncertain. Germline values: CDR1 SEHNR, CDR2 FQNEAQ (reference sequence). V gave up 0 bases and J gave up 0 bases, with 8 bases separating them. The CDR3 contains 16 residues. CDR3 in DNA: TGTGCCAGCAGCTTAGCCCCGCTAGCAACTAATGAAAAACTGTTTTTT. This sequence encodes CASSLAPLATNEKLFF.

The chain uses TRBV11-1 and TRBJ1-2; a possible D gene is TRBD1 (5 bases). This CDR3 has 15 residues. Germline lookup yields CDR1 SGHAT and CDR2 FQDESV (reference sequence). V dropped 6 bases and J dropped 0 bases, with 14 bases sitting between them. CDR3 in DNA: TGTGCCAGCAGTCCTCCTTGGGGCTCTAACTATGGCTACACCTTC. Its translation: CASSPPWGSNYGYTF.